This T cell receptor beta chain was sequenced for a study of blood T cell repertoires in COVID-19. Study as a whole: PBMCs, B-cell-depleted T cells, or T cells were the source of the cDNA or gDNA that made up the material.

Trimming pared 8 bases from V and 2 bases from J, leaving 16 bases between. Per germline, CDR1 LNHDA and CDR2 SQIVND (reference sequence). This CDR3 spans 15 amino acids. Only a few counts were recorded for this clone. In the original workflow: Estimation of nucleated cell counts was performed using reference gene primer amplification. The repertoire was sequenced with immunoSEQ multiplex PCR; TCRdb's copy has only in-frame clones and lacks some. The D gene and trimming were derived from the DNA, and the V and J assignments and clone size from that table. The data show some 110,000 clones, roughly 86% seen once.

The source is a man aged 35-49 years with acute or convalescent COVID-19. The sequencing input was peripheral blood. The rearrangement uses TRBV19 and TRBJ1-3; possibly TRBD1 for D (5 bases). The chain's CDR3 is CASCLGGGTGNTIYF. Written as DNA, the CDR3 is TGTGCCAGTTGCCTCGGGGGAGGAACTGGAAACACCATATATTTT.